These 8 T cell receptor beta chains share one sample of origin, sequenced in a study of CD8 T cells in ankylosing spondylitis. TCRdb called the 5' RACE reads again in MiXCR, with one record for every CDR3 protein. The table records some 200,000 distinct CDR3 sequences, about 18% of them present only once. Specimen: blood, either unsorted or a sorted T cell fraction (not recorded which). Every receptor here comes from a male donor aged 5-30 years with ankylosing spondylitis or in good health (not recorded which).

This clonotype has ten or more counts. The rearrangement links TRBV5-1 to TRBJ2-1, with 13 nucleotides matching TRBD2. Trimming removed 3 bases from V and 0 bases from J; junction bases left unmatched: 0. Germline V gene data show CDR1 as SGHRS and CDR2 as YFSETQ. This CDR3 region has 16 residues. CDR3 residues: CASSWTSGGSYNEQFF. The CDR3 DNA is TGCGCCAGCAGCTGGACTAGCGGGGGCTCCTACAATGAGCAGTTCTTC.

This clonotype was counted many times. This rearrangement joins TRBV20-1 to TRBJ1-5, with TRBD1 as a possible D gene (5 bases). Germline loops: CDR1 DFQATT, CDR2 SNEGSKA (reference sequence). CDR3 length equals 17 residues. The V end lost 5 bases, the J end lost 5 bases, and 25 bases lay between the germline ends. CDR3 sequence reads: CSARTTVGGIGDQPQHF. The CDR3 DNA reads TGCAGTGCTCGAACCACCGTGGGGGGTATCGGGGATCAGCCCCAGCATTTT.

The J gene is TRBJ2-5, the V gene TRBV20-1, with no clear D. Trimming shortened V by 3 bases and J by 4 bases, and 12 bases separated the two germline ends. Germline CDR1 and CDR2: DFQATT and SNEGSKA (reference sequence). The CDR3 contains 13 residues. CDR3 loop: CSASVSVSETQYF. CDR3 DNA sequence: TGCAGTGCTAGTGTGTCGGTATCAGAGACCCAGTACTTC.

This clonotype was found many times. This chain joins TRBV18 and TRBJ1-1, with a tentative D call TRBD1 (6 bases). CDR1 and CDR2 from the germline V gene are KGHSH and LQKENI. The CDR3 sequence is 13 residues long. Trimming left V 1 base short and J 3 bases short, with 6 bases between. The CDR3 is CASSPQGDTEAFF. The CDR3 coding sequence is TGTGCCAGCTCACCACAGGGGGACACTGAAGCTTTCTTT.

This clonotype was seen many times. The chain joins TRBV7-9 to TRBJ2-7; 8 bases line up with TRBD2. J lost 3 bases, V lost 4 bases, and 2 bases had no gene match. The CDR3 runs 13 residues. Germline-derived CDR1 and CDR2 are SEHNR and FQNEAQ (reference sequence). The CDR3 region is CASSSGLDYEQYF. In DNA, the CDR3 is TGTGCCAGCAGCTCGGGACTAGACTACGAGCAGTACTTC.

The table lists this clonotype with many counts. This chain uses TRBV7-9 with TRBJ1-1, with 7 nucleotides matching TRBD1. The CDR3 runs 13 residues. Germline V gene lookup returns CDR1 SEHNR and CDR2 FQNEAQ (reference sequence). Trimming took 5 bases from V and 11 from J; bases not matched to a gene: 11. The CDR3 DNA follows: TGTGCCAGCAGCCACCGAGACAGGGATTGGGCTTTCTTT. Translation gives CASSHRDRDWAFF. Filled out from reference TRBV7-9 and TRBJ1-1, the complete variable domain reads DTGVSQNPRHKITKRGQNVTFRCDPISEHNRLYWYRQTLGQGPEFLTYFQNEAQLEKSRLLSDRFSAERPKGSFSTLEIQRTEQGDSAMYLCASSHRDRDWAFFGQGTRLTVV.

The sample holds a few counts of this clonotype. This sequence joins TRBV27 and TRBJ2-1; D is uncertain. The CDR3 consists of 17 residues. Deletions cut 6 bases from V and 0 bases from J, with 18 bases between. The V gene's germline CDR1 is MNHEY and CDR2 SMNVEV (reference sequence). For the CDR3, the DNA is TGTGCCAGCAGCCCTCTCAAACACGCTAGCTCCTACAATGAGCAGTTCTTC. Its translation is CASSPLKHASSYNEQFF.

The chain combines TRBV4-1 with TRBJ1-3, with D maybe TRBD1 (5 bases). V lost 3 bases, J lost 6 bases, and 18 bases lay in between. CDR1 is MGHRA, CDR2 YSYEKL, per germline. The length of the CDR3 is 16 residues. The CDR3 DNA reads TGCGCCAGCAGCCAGAATACAGCCGGGACCTTAAACACCATATATTTT. Translating it yields CASSQNTAGTLNTIYF.